These 8 T cell receptor beta chains originate from one sample sequenced in a study of OX40 agonist ivuxolimab in advanced cancers. Assay used: immunoSEQ multiplex PCR; TCRdb lists only in-frame clones, some missing. The sample records some 76,000 clones, about 93% being singletons. This material consisted of CD4+ or CD8+ T cells sorted from blood, taken in a trial of the OX40 agonist ivuxolimab. These receptors were taken from an adult with an advanced solid tumor such as melanoma, head and neck, liver or kidney cancer.

This clone occurred once. This rearrangement joins TRBV4-3 to TRBJ2-7, with 12 nucleotides matching TRBD1. This CDR3 spans 17 amino acids. Germline V CDR1 and CDR2: LGHNA, YSLEER. Trimming at V came to 1 base and at J to 4 bases, leaving 8 bases not matched to a gene. CDR3 sequence reads: CASSQGPGGQGAYEQYF. The CDR3 bases are TGCGCCAGCAGCCAAGGCCCCGGGGGACAGGGGGCTTACGAGCAGTACTTC.

The chain recombines TRBV27 with TRBJ2-5; a possible D gene is TRBD1 (6 bases). CDR1 is MNHEY and CDR2 is SMNVEV in the germline V gene (reference sequence). V dropped 5 bases and J dropped 7 bases, with 14 bases sitting between them. This CDR3 region has 13 residues. CDR3 coding DNA: TGTGCCAGCAGTCTGGACAGCCTGAGGACCCAGTACTTC. This translates into CASSLDSLRTQYF.

The genes are TRBV2 and TRBJ2-3, with D perhaps being TRBD1 or TRBD2 (5 bases each). V was pared by 7 bases and J by 6 bases, with 11 bases between. Germline V lookup: CDR1 SNHLY, CDR2 FYNNEI. There are 12 residues in the CDR3. The CDR3 spells CASIGTLDTQYF. The CDR3 region has the DNA TGTGCCAGCATCGGGACGTTGGATACGCAGTATTTT.

The chain uses TRBV4-1 and TRBJ2-2; 9 bases align to TRBD1. This CDR3 is 15 amino acids long. The V gene end was trimmed by 4 bases and the J gene end by 7 bases; junction bases not matched to a gene: 7. The germline gives CDR1 MGHRA, CDR2 YSYEKL. CDR3 nucleotides: TGCGCCAGCAGCCTGGGACAGGGATACAGCGGGGAGCTGTTTTTT. Translation gives CASSLGQGYSGELFF.

This clone has a handful of counts. This rearrangement joins TRBV11-3 to TRBJ2-2, with D unclear. The CDR3 length is 14 residues. Germline lookup yields CDR1 SGHNT and CDR2 YENEEA. V lost 5 bases and J 1 base, leaving 8 bases between the germline ends. The DNA for the CDR3 is TGTGCCAGCAGCCTAAGACAGAACACCGGGGAGCTGTTTTTT. It codes for CASSLRQNTGELFF.

This chain uses TRBV18 with TRBJ2-1; D may be TRBD1 or TRBD2 (5 bases each). The V and J ends lost 2 bases and 6 bases respectively, with 14 bases between them. This CDR3 is 15 amino acids long. Germline values: CDR1 KGHSH, CDR2 LQKENI. The CDR3 is CASSPSSGALNEQFF. The DNA of the CDR3 is TGTGCCAGCTCACCATCATCCGGGGCCCTCAATGAGCAGTTCTTC. Full variable domain (remainder filled in from reference TRBV18 and TRBJ2-1): NAGVMQNPRHLVRRRGQEARLRCSPMKGHSHVYWYRQLPEEGLKFMVYLQKENIIDESGMPKERFSAEFPKEGPSILRIQQVVRGDSAAYFCASSPSSGALNEQFFGPGTRLTVL.

V usage is TRBV27 and J usage is TRBJ1-1; TRBD1 aligns across 11 bases. J lost 6 bases, V lost 0 bases, and 0 bases had no gene match. This CDR3 is built from 14 residues. The germline gives CDR1 MNHEY, CDR2 SMNVEV (reference sequence). CDR3 residues: CASSLSGQGAEAFF. For the CDR3, the DNA is TGTGCCAGCAGTTTATCGGGACAGGGGGCTGAAGCTTTCTTT.

This sequence joins TRBV11-2 and TRBJ2-7; D ambiguous. Germline values: CDR1 SGHAT, CDR2 FQNNGV. The CDR3 has 15 amino acids. V lost 1 base to trimming and J lost 5 bases, with 15 bases between them. The CDR3 nucleotides are TGTGCCAGCAGCTTAGGAGGAAGACCAGAAAACGAGCAGTACTTC. It yields the protein CASSLGGRPENEQYF.